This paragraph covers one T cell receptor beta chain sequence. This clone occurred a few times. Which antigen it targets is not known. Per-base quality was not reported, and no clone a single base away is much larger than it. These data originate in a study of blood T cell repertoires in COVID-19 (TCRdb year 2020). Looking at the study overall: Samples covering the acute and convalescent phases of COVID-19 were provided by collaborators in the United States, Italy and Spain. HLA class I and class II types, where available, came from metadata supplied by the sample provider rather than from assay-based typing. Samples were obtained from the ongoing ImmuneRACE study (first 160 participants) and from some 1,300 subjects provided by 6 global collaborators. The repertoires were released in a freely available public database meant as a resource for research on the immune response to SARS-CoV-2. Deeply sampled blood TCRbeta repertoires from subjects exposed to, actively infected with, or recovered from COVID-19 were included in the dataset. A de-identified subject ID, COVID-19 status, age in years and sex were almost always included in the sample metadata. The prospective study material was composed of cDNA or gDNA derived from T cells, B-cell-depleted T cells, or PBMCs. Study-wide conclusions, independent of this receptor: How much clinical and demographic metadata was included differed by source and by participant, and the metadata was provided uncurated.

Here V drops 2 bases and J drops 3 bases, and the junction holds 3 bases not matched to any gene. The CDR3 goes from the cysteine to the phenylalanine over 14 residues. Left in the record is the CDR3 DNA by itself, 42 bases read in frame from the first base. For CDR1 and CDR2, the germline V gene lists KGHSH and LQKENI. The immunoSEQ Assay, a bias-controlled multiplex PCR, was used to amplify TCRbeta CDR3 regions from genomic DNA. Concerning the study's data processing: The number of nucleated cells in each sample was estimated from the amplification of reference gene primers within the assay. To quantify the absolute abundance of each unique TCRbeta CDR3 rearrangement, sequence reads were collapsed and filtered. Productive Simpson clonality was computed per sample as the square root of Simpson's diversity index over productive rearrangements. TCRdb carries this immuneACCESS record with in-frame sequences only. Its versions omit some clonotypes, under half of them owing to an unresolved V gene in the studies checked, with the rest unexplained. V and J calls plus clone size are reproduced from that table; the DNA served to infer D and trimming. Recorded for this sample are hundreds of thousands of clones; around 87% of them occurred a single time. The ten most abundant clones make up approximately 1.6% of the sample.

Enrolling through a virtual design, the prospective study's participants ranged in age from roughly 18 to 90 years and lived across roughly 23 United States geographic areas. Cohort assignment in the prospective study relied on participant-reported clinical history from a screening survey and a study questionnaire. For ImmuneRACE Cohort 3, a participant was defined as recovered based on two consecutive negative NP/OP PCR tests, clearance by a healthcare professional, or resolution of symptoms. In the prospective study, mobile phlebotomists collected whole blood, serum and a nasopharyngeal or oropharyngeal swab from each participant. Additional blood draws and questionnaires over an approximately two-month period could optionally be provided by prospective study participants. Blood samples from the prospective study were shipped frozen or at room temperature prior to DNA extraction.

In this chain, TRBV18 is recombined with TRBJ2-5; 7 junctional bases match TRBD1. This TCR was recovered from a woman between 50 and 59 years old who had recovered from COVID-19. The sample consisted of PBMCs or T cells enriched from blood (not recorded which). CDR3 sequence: CASSPSQGKETQYF. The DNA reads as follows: TGTGCCAGCTCACCATCACAGGGGAAAGAGACCCAGTACTTC.